This T cell receptor beta chain was identified in a study of shared clonotypes between healthy human individuals. Assay execution proceeded at the deep level. Produced via immunoSEQ multiplex PCR; TCRdb's table is partial and in-frame only. This sample has more than 1,200,000 clones; less than 99% occur once, and the top ten carry under 0.45%. To note about this clone: Its antigen remains unidentified.

Regarding the study as a whole: Clonotype sharing among donors, it was expected, would be affected by sequencing depth.

The CDR3 runs to 15 residues. The V end lost 1 base, the J end lost 6 bases, and 16 bases lay between the germline ends. The germline V gene has CDR1 MGHRA and CDR2 YSYEKL. The TCR originated in a man aged 25-45 years in good health. Material for sequencing was naive CD4+ T cells sorted from blood. Subset meaning: CD45RA+ positively selected. The V call is TRBV4-1, the J call TRBJ2-7; TRBD1 is a possible D gene (6 bases). Written as DNA, the CDR3 is TGCGCCAGCAGCCAAGGCCCGGGACACAGAGTCGAGCAGTACTTC. It is translated as CASSQGPGHRVEQYF.